The rows below give T cell receptor beta chains drawn from one sample of a study of identifying expanded T cells in peripheral blood. Clones were sequenced by immunoSEQ multiplex PCR, and TCRdb holds only the in-frame ones, with some missing. The repertoire holds tens of thousands of clones, 85% to 90% seen once, with about 20% in the top ten. The sample was blood. The receptors originated from a person aged 18-69 years in good health. CDR3s leave out the opening cysteine and the closing phenylalanine or tryptophan.

J	V	CDR3
TRBJ2-3	TRBV27	ASSSWTSGAPSTDTQY
TRBJ1-5	TRBV19	ASRVGGNQPQH
TRBJ2-3	TRBV6-1	ASSEALAGGPDTQY
TRBJ1-4	TRBV6-5	ASSYVSTNEKLF
TRBJ2-2	TRBV5-1	ASSRRGLSGELF
TRBJ2-7	TRBV7-2	ASSLGGGHYEQY
TRBJ2-2	TRBV6-1	ASSPQVSTGELF
TRBJ1-1	TRBV21-1	ASQAGTEAF
TRBJ1-2	TRBV6-1	ASSEDWTGGYGYT
TRBJ2-3	TRBV5-6	ASSLASKWDTDTQY
TRBJ2-3	TRBV27	ATRTGTSTDTQY
TRBJ2-3	TRBV19	ASRWGIAGQDTQY
TRBJ2-1	TRBV5-1	ASSLSEAGIYNEQF
TRBJ2-5	TRBV7-9	ASSARRGRGETQY
TRBJ2-7	TRBV16	ASSQSGTGPPREQY
TRBJ1-1	TRBV27	ASSSQGREAF
TRBJ2-7	TRBV2	ASSSTSAGEQY
TRBJ2-3	TRBV2	ASNTQGDTQY
TRBJ2-5	TRBV27	ASSPGLAGPGGETQY
TRBJ2-1	TRBV5-6	ASSFLPGPSGLGNEQF
TRBJ2-5	TRBV7-2	ASSLGEGTSGTQY
TRBJ1-6	TRBV7-2	ASSFEALPNSPLH
TRBJ2-2	TRBV7-2	ASSPGGLNTGELF
TRBJ1-2	TRBV2	ASSESTARNYGYT
TRBJ2-1	TRBV19	ASSPPRTARAYNEQF